This TCR beta chain is drawn from a study of T cell responses to AZD1222 COVID-19 vaccine. General study points: Unmutated variant regions reportedly attract nearly half of all spike-specific TCRs. The repertoires were collected only after the peak T cell response.

Germline trimming cut 0 bases from V and 4 bases from J; bases unmatched to any gene: 8. Germline loops: CDR1 LGHNA, CDR2 YSLEER. This CDR3 has 16 amino acids. In the case of this clone: Its antigen is still unknown.

The data were produced by immunoSEQ multiplex PCR, yet TCRdb's version contains in-frame clones alone and is incomplete. Of 140,000 to 150,000 clones in the sample, roughly nine tenths are singletons; the top ten hold around 6.9%. This material consisted of peripheral blood, taken 28 days after the second dose of the MenACWY control vaccine. This receptor was obtained from an adult who received the MenACWY meningococcal vaccine as a control. The V gene is TRBV4-3, the J gene TRBJ1-1; 7 nucleotides align to TRBD1. CDR3 in amino acids: CASSQDGRQGRTEAFF. The CDR3 bases are TGCGCCAGCAGCCAAGATGGAAGACAGGGTCGCACTGAAGCTTTCTTT.